This T cell receptor (beta chain) was retrieved from a study of T cells in localized non-small cell lung cancer (dated by TCRdb to the early 2020s). At the level of the whole study: The study examined T cell repertoires in a few hundred patients with early-stage NSCLC and compared tumors with uninvolved tumor-adjacent lungs. The cohort consisted of a few hundred treatment-naive NSCLC patients whose localized lung tumors had been resected. NSCLC patients had a mean age of roughly 69 years, and fewer than 150 were male and about 98 female.

Measured from the cysteine to the phenylalanine, the CDR3 is 16 residues long. Just CDR3 DNA is preserved here, 48 bases in frame from base 1. V lost 8 bases and J lost 1 base, and the count of bases not matched to a germline gene is 11. Taken from the germline V gene (reference sequence), the CDR1 and CDR2 loops are LNHNV and YYDKDF. At diagnosis, tumor, uninvolved tumor-adjacent lung and peripheral blood were collected and then preserved as a mix of FFPE and fresh-frozen material. Blood samples were analyzed as peripheral blood mononuclear cells for TCR repertoire profiling. Study-level results and caveats: A median of about 61 of the top 100 tumor clones turned up in the paired uninvolved adjacent lung, and some 27 of those clones also ranked among the top 100 of that same adjacent lung. Because multi-region tumor sequencing was not done, intratumor heterogeneity could not be ruled out. Longer overall survival was associated with higher T cell density in blood, whereas shorter survival was associated with higher clonality in adjacent lung. Since the design was exploratory, TCR variables were selected using unadjusted p-values with no false-discovery rate correction. Uninvolved tumor-adjacent lung showed the highest T cell clonality, higher than tumor, which suggests more focused antigenic responses in the uninvolved tumor-adjacent lung.

Comment on this clone: What this receptor recognizes is not known. No base-level quality is on record; no much larger clone is a single base apart.

The immunoSEQ Assay was used to sequence TCR beta CDR3 regions from DNA. The authors processed their data as follows. To compute T cell density, TCR beta template counts were normalized to usable DNA, which was estimated by amplifying housekeeping genes. Richness was estimated with the preseqR package, extrapolating to 400,000 templates for PBMC samples and 120,000 templates for tissue samples. Clonality was defined by subtracting Pielou's evenness from one. Tissue-enriched TCRs were identified by differential abundance testing using productive amino-acid clonotypes, minimum total count 5 and alpha 0.1. The Jaccard Index and the Morisita Overlap Index were used to measure how much the repertoires overlapped between compartments. TCR beta CDR3s were clustered by GLIPH together with public tetramer-defined viral CDR3s, and at least three viral sequences plus V-gene enrichment were required for viral motifs. TCRdb took over this immuneACCESS table, retaining in-frame rearrangements with V and J assigned. Such tables are incomplete; in checked studies, under half of the missing clones stem from an unresolved V gene, and the remainder is unexplained. V, J and clone size are taken as reported in that table, and D and trimming were inferred from the DNA itself. A total of around 130,000 clones appear in this sample, 80% to 90% of them only once. Approximately 1.5% of the sample lies in the top ten.

The sample was peripheral blood, taken before any cancer treatment. The rearranged segments are TRBV15 and TRBJ2-1; TRBD2 matches 7 bases in the middle. The TCR comes from an older female donor with stage I lung adenocarcinoma. The CDR3 corresponds to CATQRGRAGSYNEQFF. The sequenced DNA: TGTGCCACCCAACGGGGGAGGGCCGGGTCCTACAATGAGCAGTTCTTC.